This T cell receptor beta chain derives from a study of T cell changes during pregnancy in multiple sclerosis. Generated by immunoSEQ multiplex PCR, the TCRdb table keeps only in-frame clones and is missing some. This table has around 52,000 clones, 92% appearing once. The receptor was isolated from a female donor in good health, enrolled as a control in a pregnancy study. This material consisted of CD4+ T cells from peripheral blood mononuclear cells, taken after pregnancy.

The CDR3 region has the DNA TGTGCCTGGAAGAGACACCCCTTCCAAGAGACCCAGTACTTC. Translating it yields CAWKRHPFQETQYF. This chain links TRBV30 with TRBJ2-5; D gene ambiguous. Trimming left V 4 bases short and J 1 base short, with 13 bases between. Germline CDR1 and CDR2: GTSNPN and SVGIG (reference sequence). The CDR3 covers 14 residues.